Each of the 14 T cell receptor beta chains below was sequenced from the same sample in a study of blood T cell repertoires in COVID-19. The assay was immunoSEQ multiplex PCR, and TCRdb's table has in-frame clones only and misses some. Of about 280,000 clones listed, around 84% are singletons. The sequencing input was PBMCs or T cells enriched from blood (not recorded which). Receptors originate from a man aged 40-50 years who had been exposed to COVID-19.

This clone was found once. V is TRBV19 and J is TRBJ2-4; D might be TRBD1 (6 bases). Trimming stripped 7 bases from V and 0 bases from J, with 10 bases between. The CDR3 spans 14 residues. In germline, CDR1 is LNHDA, CDR2 SQIVND (reference sequence). This CDR3 reads CASKGTLAKNIQYF. CDR3 nucleotide sequence: TGTGCCAGTAAGGGGACACTAGCCAAAAACATTCAGTACTTC.

The rearrangement links TRBV3-1 (or the pseudogene TRBV3-2) to TRBJ1-1; 8 bases map to TRBD1. The CDR3 contains 14 residues. Germline assignment: CDR1 LGHDT and CDR2 YNNKEL (reference sequence). Unmatched junction bases numbered 6, after V lost 1 base and J lost 8 bases. Here the CDR3 DNA reads TGTGCCAGCAGCCAAGCGGCAGGGGGCAAGGAAGCTTTCTTT. Protein: CASSQAAGGKEAFF.

This clone occurred a few times. This chain joins TRBV2 and TRBJ2-1, with 7 bases fitting TRBD2. This CDR3 comprises 13 residues. V was clipped by 7 bases and J by 5 bases; unmatched bases: 5. Germline V gene sequence: CDR1 SNHLY, CDR2 FYNNEI. The CDR3 DNA sequence: TGTGCCAGCAAGCGGGATAGGAACAATGAGCAGTTCTTC. Translated: CASKRDRNNEQFF.

The rearrangement joins TRBV18 to TRBJ2-1; maybe TRBD1 (6 bases). The CDR3 runs to 13 residues. V shed 3 bases and J shed 5 bases, with 8 bases lying between them. The germline V gene has CDR1 KGHSH and CDR2 LQKENI. The CDR3 nucleotides are TGTGCCAGCTCACCCGACAGGCACAATGAGCAGTTCTTC. Amino acids: CASSPDRHNEQFF.

This chain joins TRBV3-1 (or the pseudogene TRBV3-2) and TRBJ2-7, with TRBD2 matching over 7 bases. Germline trimming cut 8 bases from V and 1 base from J; bases unmatched to any gene: 11. This CDR3 comprises 15 residues. Germline V gene data show CDR1 as LGHDT and CDR2 as YNNKEL (reference sequence). The CDR3 sequence: CASGPWGGSSYEQYF. DNA of the CDR3: TGTGCCAGCGGGCCCTGGGGGGGATCGTCCTACGAGCAGTACTTC.

This clone was observed a single time. This rearrangement joins TRBV7-3 to TRBJ2-2, with 13 nucleotides matching TRBD2. This CDR3 region has 16 residues. From germline, CDR1 is SGHTA and CDR2 FQGTGA. With 3 bases clipped from V and 3 bases from J, the junction kept 1 base outside the gene matches. The DNA for the CDR3 is TGTGCCAGCAGCTTTGGACTAGCGGGAGACACCGGGGAGCTGTTTTTT. Its protein is CASSFGLAGDTGELFF. The variable domain in full, with the rest retrieved from reference TRBV7-3 and TRBJ2-2, is GAGVSQTPSNKVTEKGKYVELRCDPISGHTALYWYRQSLGQGPEFLIYFQGTGAADDSGLPNDRFFAVRPEGSVSTLKIQRTERGDSAVYLCASSFGLAGDTGELFFGEGSRLTVL.

V gene TRBV30 combines with J gene TRBJ1-5, with 10 bases lining up with TRBD1. V lost 5 bases and J lost 4; bases outside the gene matches: 5. The CDR3 sequence is 14 residues long. Germline CDR1 GTSNPN, CDR2 SVGIG (reference sequence). The CDR3 DNA reads as TGTGCCTGGTCCGGGACAGGGGAAAATCAGCCCCAGCATTTT. It specifies CAWSGTGENQPQHF.

This clone was counted a single time. The rearrangement joins TRBV15 to TRBJ1-4; 8 bases are shared with TRBD1. Germline-derived CDR1 and CDR2 are LNHNV and YYDKDF (reference sequence). Unmatched junction bases numbered 5, after V lost 9 bases and J lost 8 bases. The CDR3 has 12 amino acids. The CDR3 spells CATGTGGEKLFF. In nucleotides, the CDR3 is TGTGCCACGGGGACAGGTGGCGAAAAACTGTTTTTT. The entire variable domain, with the rest obtained from reference TRBV15 and TRBJ1-4, is as follows: DAMVIQNPRYQVTQFGKPVTLSCSQTLNHNVMYWYQQKSSQAPKLLFHYYDKDFNNEADTPDNFQSRRPNTSFCFLDIRSPGLGDTAMYLCATGTGGEKLFFGSGTQLSVL.

Comments on this clone: This CDR3 is also generated by other DNA sequences in the sample. The chain links TRBV5-1 to TRBJ2-7; TRBD2 matches 8 bases. CDR1 is SGHRS and CDR2 is YFSETQ in the germline V gene. This CDR3 region has 15 residues. Unmatched junction bases numbered 7, after V lost 0 bases and J lost 5 bases. As DNA, the CDR3 is TGCGCCAGCAGCTTGGAAGGGCGGGAGGTAAACGAGCAGTACTTC. Protein: CASSLEGREVNEQYF. Variable domain in full (rest from reference TRBV5-1 and TRBJ2-7): KAGVTQTPRYLIKTRGQQVTLSCSPISGHRSVSWYQQTPGQGLQFLFEYFSETQRNKGNFPGRFSGRQFSNSRSEMNVSTLELGDSALYLCASSLEGREVNEQYFGPGTRLTVT.

This clone was observed a handful of times. The gene calls are TRBV3-1 (or the pseudogene TRBV3-2) and TRBJ1-6; D may be TRBD1 (6 bases). The CDR3 covers 15 residues. Germline CDR1 reads LGHDT; CDR2 reads YNNKEL (reference sequence). V was trimmed by 5 bases and J by 5 bases, leaving 13 bases between them. The CDR3 loop is CASSTGQNNNSPLHF. The CDR3 DNA is TGTGCCAGCAGCACAGGACAGAACAATAATTCACCCCTCCACTTT.

The genes are TRBV5-1 and TRBJ1-4; D is uncertain. The germline V gene has CDR1 SGHRS and CDR2 YFSETQ. Trimming cost V 2 bases and J 6 bases, with 14 bases left between them. The CDR3 contains 15 residues. CDR3 nucleotides: TGCGCCAGCAGCTTAGCTGCAGGTGTTTATGAAAAACTGTTTTTT. This sequence encodes CASSLAAGVYEKLFF.

The V and J genes are TRBV25-1 and TRBJ1-2, with 10 bases lining up with TRBD1. The CDR3 totals 13 residues. CDR1 and CDR2 from the germline V gene are MGHDK and SYGVNS. V lost 10 bases and J lost 8; bases outside the gene matches: 10. The CDR3 DNA reads as TGTGCCACATCGAGAGGGACAGGGGAGGGCTACACCTTC. Protein sequence: CATSRGTGEGYTF.

The rearrangement joins TRBV27 to TRBJ2-7; D ambiguous. Trimming pared 3 bases from V and 2 bases from J, leaving 5 bases between. The CDR3 contains 12 residues. Germline-derived CDR1 and CDR2 are MNHEY and SMNVEV (reference sequence). In DNA form, the CDR3 reads TGTGCCAGCAGTTTCTTTCCCTACGAGCAGTACTTC. This encodes CASSFFPYEQYF.

V is TRBV18 and J is TRBJ2-1; 8 positions agree with TRBD2. Germline V gene data show CDR1 as KGHSH and CDR2 as LQKENI. The CDR3 runs 16 residues. Trimming cost V 5 bases and J 0 bases; bases outside gene matches: 6. This CDR3 reads CASSATSGSSYNEQFF. DNA of the CDR3: TGTGCCAGCTCAGCTACTAGCGGAAGCTCCTACAATGAGCAGTTCTTC.